This T cell receptor (beta chain) was observed in a study of cytomegalovirus exposure and HLA in healthy donors. This CDR3 has 11 amino acids. Germline values: CDR1 MNHNS, CDR2 SASEGT. The V and J ends lost 8 bases and 6 bases, in that order; junction bases with no gene match: 2. Notes on this clone: Its antigen is unidentified.

Notes on the study in general: Whilst most TCR sequences proved rare, a subset of public TCRs occurred across many donors.

The assay was immunoSEQ multiplex PCR, and TCRdb's table has in-frame clones only and misses some. The table shows around 100,000 clones, with 85% to 95% occurring only once. Sequenced input: PBMCs. The sequence was obtained from a woman aged 18-29 years in good health and CMV-seronegative. This rearrangement joins TRBV6-1 to TRBJ2-3; TRBD1 matches at 7 bases. The chain's CDR3 is CASATGDTQYF. The CDR3 nucleotides read TGTGCCAGCGCGACAGGGGATACGCAGTATTTT.